This record looks at one T cell receptor beta chain sequence and its context. The sample comes from a study of T cells after yellow fever vaccination. The study's findings and limits: Weaker overall, the secondary response nonetheless peaked faster (day 5 versus 15). Clones from primary vaccination mostly reappeared after the booster (96% CD4, over 85% CD8).

TCRdb called the 5' RACE reads again in MiXCR, with one record for every CDR3 protein. Here the sample spans 45,000 to 75,000 distinct CDR3 sequences, 5.5% to 6% being singletons. The germline V gene encodes CDR1 MGHRA and CDR2 YSYEKL. After removal of 0 bases from V and 0 bases from J, the junction contained 8 bases not matched to a gene. CDR3 length equals 18 residues. The clonotype was recovered from a man younger than 30 who received the YFV17D yellow fever vaccine. Here the sequenced sample was PBMCs, either bulk or a sorted T-cell subset (CD4+, CD8+, memory, or dextramer-sorted; not recorded which), taken on the day of the yellow fever booster vaccination. The V and J genes are TRBV4-1 and TRBJ2-1; TRBD2 matches 7 bases. CDR3 residues: CASSQDWGGIGSYNEQFF. The CDR3, as DNA: TGCGCCAGCAGCCAAGATTGGGGGGGGATCGGCTCCTACAATGAGCAGTTCTTC.